This passage covers 18 T cell receptor beta chains from one sample sequenced in a study of CD8 T cells in ankylosing spondylitis. TCRdb used MiXCR to reprocess the 5' RACE reads, holding one entry per CDR3 protein. The table shows hundreds of thousands of distinct CDR3 sequences, with about 11% occurring only once. Sequenced: blood, either unsorted or a sorted T cell fraction (not recorded which). The receptors here all came from a male donor with ankylosing spondylitis or in good health (not recorded which).

This clonotype showed up many times. The J gene is TRBJ1-2, the V gene TRBV20-1, with D possibly being TRBD1 (6 bases). CDR1 is DFQATT and CDR2 is SNEGSKA in the germline V gene (reference sequence). V lost 3 bases, J lost 8 bases, and 13 bases lay in between. The CDR3 totals 12 residues. The CDR3: CSASSGALGYTF. The DNA for the CDR3 is TGCAGTGCTAGTTCAGGGGCTCTGGGCTACACCTTC.

The V and J genes are TRBV3-1 and TRBJ2-1, with D possibly TRBD1 on 6 matching bases. Germline-derived CDR1 and CDR2 are LGHDT and YNNKEL (reference sequence). V was pared by 1 base and J by 7 bases, with 20 bases between. There are 17 residues in the CDR3. The CDR3 protein is CASSQGPRQGPSNEQFF. The CDR3 bases are TGTGCCAGCAGCCAAGGTCCGAGGCAGGGGCCTAGTAATGAGCAGTTCTTC.

This clonotype showed up many times. This chain uses TRBV2 with TRBJ2-2; 8 positions agree with TRBD2. The germline V gene encodes CDR1 SNHLY and CDR2 FYNNEI. With 3 bases clipped from V and 4 bases from J, the junction kept 10 bases outside the gene matches. The CDR3 is 17 residues long. CDR3 sequence reads: CASSDGFGGGFTGELFF. In DNA, the CDR3 is TGTGCCAGCAGTGACGGGTTCGGGGGGGGTTTCACCGGGGAGCTGTTTTTT.

This clonotype was recorded at least ten times. V usage is TRBV20-1 and J usage is TRBJ2-5; 9 bases match TRBD2. Germline assignment: CDR1 DFQATT and CDR2 SNEGSKA (reference sequence). The CDR3 sequence is 19 residues long. Germline trimming cut 0 bases from V and 3 bases from J; bases unmatched to any gene: 17. CDR3 coding DNA: TGCAGTGCTAGAGATGCCCTAGCGGGGAGCTCTTCGCTAGAAGAGACCCAGTACTTC. Translated: CSARDALAGSSSLEETQYF.

The J gene is TRBJ2-5, the V gene TRBV29-1; D remains unclear. The CDR3 runs 11 residues. Germline CDR1 is SQVTM and CDR2 is ANQGSEA. V was pared by 7 bases and J by 2 bases, with 8 bases between. This CDR3 reads CSARKQETQYF. The CDR3 coding sequence is TGCAGCGCCAGAAAGCAAGAGACCCAGTACTTC.

This clonotype was found a few times. CDR3 in DNA: TGCGCCAGCAGCTTGGTCAGGGTAGGAGACGAGCAGTACTTC. This gives the protein CASSLVRVGDEQYF. The V gene is TRBV5-1, the J gene TRBJ2-7, with D tentatively TRBD1 (5 bases). V lost 0 bases to trimming and J lost 5 bases, with 12 bases between them. The CDR3 has 14 amino acids. Germline lookup yields CDR1 SGHRS and CDR2 YFSETQ.

This clonotype was seen many times. The chain uses TRBV5-1 and TRBJ2-6; D remains ambiguous. CDR1 SGHRS and CDR2 YFSETQ come from the germline V gene. This CDR3 region has 15 residues. The V end lost 2 bases, the J end lost 1 base, and 7 bases lay between the germline ends. As DNA, the CDR3 is TGCGCCAGCAGCTTTGAAGGGTCTGGGGCCAACGTCCTGACTTTC. Amino acid sequence: CASSFEGSGANVLTF.

There are many counts of this clonotype. The rearrangement joins TRBV6-5 to TRBJ1-5; maybe TRBD1 (5 bases). The CDR3 is 14 residues long. The V gene lost 2 bases and the J gene lost 2 bases, with 7 bases spanning the gap. Germline values: CDR1 MNHEY, CDR2 SVGAGI. In DNA, the CDR3 is TGTGCCAGCAGTTACGGGGGGGGCAATCAGCCCCAGCATTTT. It translates to CASSYGGGNQPQHF.

DNA for the CDR3: TGTGCCAGCAGTTTAACCGGGGGCGATAGAAACATTCAGTACTTC. The encoded protein is CASSLTGGDRNIQYF. This chain connects TRBV28 to TRBJ2-4, with D possibly called TRBD1 or TRBD2 (6 bases each). The germline V gene encodes CDR1 MDHEN and CDR2 SYDVKM. V lost 2 bases, J lost 6 bases, and 14 bases lay in between. The CDR3 runs 15 residues.

This clonotype was recorded at least ten times. The rearrangement uses TRBV5-1 and TRBJ2-4; tentative D call: TRBD2 (5 bases). The CDR3 has 14 residues. The germline V and J ends were trimmed by 0 bases and 8 bases, with 12 bases remaining between them. In germline, CDR1 is SGHRS, CDR2 YFSETQ. CDR3 in amino acids: CASSLEEGRDIQYF. CDR3 bases: TGCGCCAGCAGCTTGGAAGAGGGCCGGGACATTCAGTACTTC. The whole variable domain, remainder taken from reference TRBV5-1 and TRBJ2-4, is KAGVTQTPRYLIKTRGQQVTLSCSPISGHRSVSWYQQTPGQGLQFLFEYFSETQRNKGNFPGRFSGRQFSNSRSEMNVSTLELGDSALYLCASSLEEGRDIQYFGAGTRLSVL.

This clonotype has only a few counts. A clone one base away is much larger, so this may be a read error. The chain has TRBV20-1 and TRBJ2-5, with 11 bases matching TRBD2. This CDR3 spans 17 amino acids. Germline lookup yields CDR1 DFQATT and CDR2 SNEGSKA (reference sequence). The CDR3 DNA sequence: TGCTGTGCTAGAGCCGACCTAGGGACTAGCGGTCAAGAGACCCAGTACTTC. Amino acids: CCARADLGTSGQETQYF.

Many counts were recorded for this clonotype. The CDR3 protein is CASSLSSGPTYEQYF. The CDR3 DNA sequence: TGCGCCAGCAGCTTGTCGTCAGGGCCGACCTACGAGCAGTACTTC. The chain joins TRBV5-1 to TRBJ2-7; possible D gene TRBD1, 5 bases. The CDR3 totals 15 residues. V was shortened by 1 base and J by 2 bases, with 13 bases between the two germline ends. From germline, CDR1 is SGHRS and CDR2 YFSETQ.

On this clonotype itself: Being one base from a much bigger clone, this may be a read error. The gene calls are TRBV7-2 and TRBJ1-5, with unresolved D. CDR3 length: 13 residues. Germline V lookup: CDR1 SGHTA, CDR2 FQGNSA. V lost 1 base to trimming and J lost 5 bases, with 6 bases between them. CDR3 nucleotide sequence: TGTGCCAGCAGCTTAGGTGTGGATCAGCCCCAGCATTTT. This sequence encodes CASSLGVDQPQHF.

In this sample, this clonotype turned up a few times. The J gene is TRBJ2-3, the V gene TRBV25-1, with 13 bases aligning to TRBD2. Germline loops: CDR1 MGHDK, CDR2 SYGVNS. The ends lost 0 bases at V and 1 base at J; junction bases unmatched: 4. The CDR3 loop spans 18 amino acids. The CDR3: CASSEYEGLAGGTDTQYF. CDR3 nucleotides: TGTGCCAGCAGTGAATACGAAGGACTAGCGGGGGGCACAGATACGCAGTATTTT.

This clonotype was found a few times. This rearrangement joins TRBV7-2 to TRBJ2-6; D gene ambiguous. The germline V gene encodes CDR1 SGHTA and CDR2 FQGNSA. The ends were cut back, 10 bases at V and 2 bases at J, with 12 bases in the middle. The CDR3 has 14 residues. This CDR3 reads CATEGKPGANVLTF. DNA of the CDR3: TGTGCCACCGAAGGAAAGCCTGGGGCCAACGTCCTGACTTTC.

A few counts support this clonotype. This chain uses TRBV11-2 with TRBJ2-3, with D possibly matching TRBD2 (5 bases). Trimming shortened V by 5 bases and J by 4 bases, and 16 bases separated the two germline ends. Germline V gives CDR1 SGHAT, CDR2 FQNNGV. The CDR3 runs to 15 residues. CDR3 sequence reads: CASSGLRRSADTQYF. The CDR3 nucleotides read TGTGCCAGCAGCGGTCTAAGGAGGTCTGCAGATACGCAGTATTTT.

This clonotype was picked up many times. The chain carries TRBV7-3 and TRBJ2-1; the D gene could be TRBD1 or TRBD2 (6 bases each). The CDR3 is 16 amino acids. CDR1 is SGHTA, CDR2 FQGTGA, per germline. Deletions cut 2 bases from V and 9 bases from J, with 20 bases between. The CDR3 bases are TGTGCCAGCAGCTTACGAGGGGGGCTAGCTGATGTTGAGCAGTTCTTC. Protein product: CASSLRGGLADVEQFF.

This clonotype has more than one count but fewer than ten. The chain is built from TRBV5-1 and TRBJ2-1; TRBD2 matches 13 bases. J gave up 15 bases and V 1 base, and 16 bases lay outside the gene matches. There are 17 residues in the CDR3. The germline CDR1 and CDR2 sequences are SGHRS and YFSETQ. CDR3 nucleotide sequence: TGCGCCAGCAGCTTGACCCCAACTAGCGGGGGGGCGACGACAAGGTTCTTC. This codes for CASSLTPTSGGATTRFF.